This TCR beta chain was sequenced in a study of T cells after yellow fever vaccination. General study results and limits: A weaker secondary response peaked on day 5, the primary on day 15.

The CDR3 has 16 amino acids. Trimming shortened V by 7 bases and J by 11 bases, and 28 bases separated the two germline ends. Germline V CDR1 and CDR2: MGHDK, SYGVNS. One entry per CDR3 protein, called by TCRdb with MiXCR from the 5' RACE reads. This sample yields about 300,000 distinct CDR3 sequences, of which roughly 4% are seen a single time; approximately 24% belongs to the top ten. In regard to this clonotype: What it binds is unknown.

Here the sequenced sample was PBMCs, taken 5 days after the yellow fever booster vaccination. The rearrangement uses TRBV25-1 and TRBJ2-3, with D possibly matching TRBD2 (6 bases). This clonotype was obtained from a young man who received the YFV17D yellow fever vaccine. The CDR3 coding sequence is TGTGCCAGCACCCTTACTAGCTCCCCCCCCCCAGGGCGGCAGTATTTT. Its translation: CASTLTSSPPPGRQYF.